This T cell receptor (beta chain) was captured in a study of blood T cells in healthy people across ages. Healthy Caucasians from Russia aged about 6 to 90 served as donors. With a J-beta primer mix and a sample-barcoded 5' primer, a second PCR ran about 7 to 11 cycles. Via MiXCR, TCRdb re-called the 5' RACE reads, giving one row per CDR3 protein. This sample has fewer than 800,000 distinct CDR3 sequences; about 32% occur once, and the top ten carry approximately 15%. General study points: As age increased, TCR beta diversity per million T cells fell in a roughly linear fashion.

CDR3 length: 14 residues. V lost 3 bases to trimming and J lost 2 bases, with 11 bases between them. The germline V gene encodes CDR1 SGHNT and CDR2 YYREEE (reference sequence). In regard to this clonotype: The antigen remains undetermined.

The sequencing input was blood. The TCR originated in a woman of 80 years or more in good health. The chain carries TRBV5-4 and TRBJ2-5, with a tentative D call TRBD1 (6 bases). CDR3 sequence reads: CASSWEGGQETQYF. CDR3 nucleotides: TGTGCCAGCAGCTGGGAAGGGGGACAAGAGACCCAGTACTTC.